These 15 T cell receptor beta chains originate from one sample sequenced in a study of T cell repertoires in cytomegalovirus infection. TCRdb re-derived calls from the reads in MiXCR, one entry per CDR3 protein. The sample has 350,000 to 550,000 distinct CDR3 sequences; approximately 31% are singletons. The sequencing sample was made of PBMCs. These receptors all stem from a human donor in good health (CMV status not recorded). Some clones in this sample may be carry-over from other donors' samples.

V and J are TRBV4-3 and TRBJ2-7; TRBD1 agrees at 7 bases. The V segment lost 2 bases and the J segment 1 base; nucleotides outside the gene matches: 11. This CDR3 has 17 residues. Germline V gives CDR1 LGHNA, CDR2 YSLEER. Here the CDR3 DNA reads TGCGCCAGCAGCCAACCCATACAGGGGTTGAGGTCCTACGAGCAGTACTTC. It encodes CASSQPIQGLRSYEQYF.

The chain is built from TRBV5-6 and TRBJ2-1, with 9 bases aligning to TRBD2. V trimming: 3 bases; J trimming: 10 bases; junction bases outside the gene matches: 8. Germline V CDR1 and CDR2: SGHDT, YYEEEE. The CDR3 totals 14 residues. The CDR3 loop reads CASSWGGGAEEQFF. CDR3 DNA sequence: TGTGCCAGCAGCTGGGGCGGGGGGGCCGAGGAGCAGTTCTTC.

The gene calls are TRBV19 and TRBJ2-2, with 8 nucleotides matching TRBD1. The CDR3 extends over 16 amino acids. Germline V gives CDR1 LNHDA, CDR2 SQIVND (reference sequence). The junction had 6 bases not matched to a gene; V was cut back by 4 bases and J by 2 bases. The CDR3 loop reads CASSRTGNLNTGELFF. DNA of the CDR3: TGTGCCAGTAGTAGGACAGGGAATCTCAACACCGGGGAGCTGTTTTTT.

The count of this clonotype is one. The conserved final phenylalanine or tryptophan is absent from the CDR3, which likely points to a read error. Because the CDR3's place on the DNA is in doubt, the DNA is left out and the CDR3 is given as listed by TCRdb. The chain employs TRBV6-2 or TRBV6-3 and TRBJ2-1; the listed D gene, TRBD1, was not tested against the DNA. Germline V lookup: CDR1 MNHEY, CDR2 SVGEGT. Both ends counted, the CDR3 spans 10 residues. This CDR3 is CASWERKQLL.

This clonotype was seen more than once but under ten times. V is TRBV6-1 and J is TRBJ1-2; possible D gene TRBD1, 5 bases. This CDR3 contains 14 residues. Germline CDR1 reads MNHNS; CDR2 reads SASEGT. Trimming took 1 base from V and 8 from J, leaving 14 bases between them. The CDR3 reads CASSEGVTGLGYTF. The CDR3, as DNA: TGTGCCAGCAGTGAAGGCGTAACGGGGCTCGGCTACACCTTC.

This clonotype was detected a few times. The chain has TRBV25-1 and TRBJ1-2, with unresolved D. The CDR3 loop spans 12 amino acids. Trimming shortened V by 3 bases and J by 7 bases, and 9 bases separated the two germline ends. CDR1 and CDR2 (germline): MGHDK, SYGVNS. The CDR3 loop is CASSEKGFGYTF. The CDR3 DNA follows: TGTGCCAGCAGTGAGAAAGGGTTTGGCTACACCTTC.

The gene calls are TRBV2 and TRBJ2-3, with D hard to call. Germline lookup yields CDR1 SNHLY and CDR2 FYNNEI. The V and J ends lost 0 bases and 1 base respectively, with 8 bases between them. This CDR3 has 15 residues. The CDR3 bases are TGTGCCAGCAGTGAAGCCGGTTTCGGCACAGATACGCAGTATTTT. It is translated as CASSEAGFGTDTQYF.

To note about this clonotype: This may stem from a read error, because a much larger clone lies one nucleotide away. Here the CDR3 DNA reads TGTGCCAGCAGCTCGGAACAGGGGAGTTCACCCCTCCACTTT. It encodes CASSSEQGSSPLHF. The rearrangement uses TRBV7-6 and TRBJ1-6; 7 bases line up with TRBD1. Trimming took 4 bases from V and 9 from J; bases not matched to a gene: 6. The length of the CDR3 is 14 residues. Germline V lookup: CDR1 SGHVS, CDR2 FNYEAQ.

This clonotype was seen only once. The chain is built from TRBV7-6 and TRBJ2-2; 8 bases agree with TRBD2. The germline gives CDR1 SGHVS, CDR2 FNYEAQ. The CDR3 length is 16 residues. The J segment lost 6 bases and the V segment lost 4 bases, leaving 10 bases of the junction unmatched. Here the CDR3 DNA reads TGTGCCAGCAGCTCCCAGACTAGCGCTATCCCCGGGGAGCTGTTTTTT. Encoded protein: CASSSQTSAIPGELFF.

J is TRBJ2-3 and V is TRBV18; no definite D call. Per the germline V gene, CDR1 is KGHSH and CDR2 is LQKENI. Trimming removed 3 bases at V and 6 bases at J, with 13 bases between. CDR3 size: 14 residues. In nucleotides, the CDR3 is TGTGCCAGCTCACCCCCCGCCCCTCAGGATACGCAGTATTTT. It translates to CASSPPAPQDTQYF.

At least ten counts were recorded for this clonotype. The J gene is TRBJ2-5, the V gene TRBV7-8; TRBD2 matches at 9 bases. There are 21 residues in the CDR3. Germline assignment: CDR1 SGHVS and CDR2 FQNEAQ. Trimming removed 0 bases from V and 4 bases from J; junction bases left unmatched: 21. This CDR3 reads CASSLARGWLAGKMGRETQYF. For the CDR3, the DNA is TGTGCCAGCAGCTTAGCGAGGGGTTGGCTAGCGGGAAAAATGGGGCGAGAGACCCAGTACTTC. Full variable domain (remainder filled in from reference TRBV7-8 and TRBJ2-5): GAGVSQSPRYKVAKRGQDVALRCDPISGHVSLFWYQQALGQGPEFLTYFQNEAQLDKSGLPSDRFFAERPEGSVSTLKIQRTQQEDSAVYLCASSLARGWLAGKMGRETQYFGPGTRLLVL.

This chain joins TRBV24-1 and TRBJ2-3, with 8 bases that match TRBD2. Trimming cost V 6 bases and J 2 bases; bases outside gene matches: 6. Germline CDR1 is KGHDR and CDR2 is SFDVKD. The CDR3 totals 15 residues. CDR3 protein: CATSSGGGVTDTQYF. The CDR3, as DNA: TGTGCCACCAGTTCGGGAGGGGGGGTCACAGATACGCAGTATTTT.

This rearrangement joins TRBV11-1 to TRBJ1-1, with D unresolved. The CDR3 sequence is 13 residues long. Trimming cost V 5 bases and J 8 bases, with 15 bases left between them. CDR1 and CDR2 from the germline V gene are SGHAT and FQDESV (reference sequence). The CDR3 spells CASSHEMDGEAFF. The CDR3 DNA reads TGTGCCAGCAGCCATGAAATGGACGGAGAAGCTTTCTTT.

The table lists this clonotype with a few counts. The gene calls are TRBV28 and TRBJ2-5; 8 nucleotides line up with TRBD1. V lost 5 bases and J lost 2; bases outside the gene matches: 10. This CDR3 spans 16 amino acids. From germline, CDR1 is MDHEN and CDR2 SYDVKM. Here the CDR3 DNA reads TGTGCCAGCAGTCTGACCCTCCAGGGGGCACAAGAGACCCAGTACTTC. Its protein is CASSLTLQGAQETQYF.

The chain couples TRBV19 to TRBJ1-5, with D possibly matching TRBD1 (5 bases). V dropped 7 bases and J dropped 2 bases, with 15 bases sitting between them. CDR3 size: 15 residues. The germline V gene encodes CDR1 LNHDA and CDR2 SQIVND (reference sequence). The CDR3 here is CASTDGVGGNQPQHF. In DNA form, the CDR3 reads TGTGCCAGTACCGACGGCGTGGGGGGCAATCAGCCCCAGCATTTT.